These 6 T cell receptor beta chains originate from one sample sequenced in a study of somatic mutations in cytotoxic T cells in rheumatoid arthritis (dated by TCRdb to 2016 to 2017). Receptor amplification or capture employed the immunoSEQ multiplex PCR assay. The immuneACCESS repertoire file appears here via TCRdb, limited to in-frame rearrangements. These files lack a portion of the clones; in checked studies, under half of the deficit traces to unresolved V genes, and the cause of the others is not known. A total of 15,000 or so clones appear in this sample, about 83% of them only once. The ten most abundant clones make up 17% of the sample. The sequencing sample was made of CD8+ T cells sorted from blood. The receptor set was obtained from an adult with rheumatoid arthritis.

The chain links TRBV19 to TRBJ1-2; D possibly corresponds to TRBD1 (6 bases). The CDR3 runs 12 residues. With 10 bases removed from V and 3 bases from J, the gap between germline ends came to 12 bases. Per the germline V gene, CDR1 is LNHDA and CDR2 is SQIVND (reference sequence). This CDR3 is CATKGQDYGYTF. The CDR3, as DNA: TGTGCCACCAAGGGACAAGACTATGGCTACACCTTC.

The V call is TRBV6-5, the J call TRBJ2-1; D gene unclear. Trimming pared 3 bases from V and 1 base from J, leaving 7 bases between. The germline gives CDR1 MNHEY, CDR2 SVGAGI. This CDR3 contains 14 residues. The CDR3 reads CASSYRPSYNEQFF. Written as DNA, the CDR3 is TGTGCCAGCAGTTATCGCCCTTCCTACAATGAGCAGTTCTTC.

This clone has just one count. The chain uses TRBV6-5 and TRBJ1-1; 7 bases match TRBD1. The V segment lost 6 bases and the J segment 3 bases; nucleotides outside the gene matches: 10. The CDR3 contains 15 residues. The germline gives CDR1 MNHEY, CDR2 SVGAGI. DNA for the CDR3: TGTGCCAGCAGAACTACAGGGGATGCTTACACTGAAGCTTTCTTT. Translating it yields CASRTTGDAYTEAFF.

The chain employs TRBV7-9 and TRBJ2-5; D is perhaps TRBD1 (8 bases). The germline V gene encodes CDR1 SEHNR and CDR2 FQNEAQ (reference sequence). V gave up 5 bases and J gave up 1 base, with 17 bases separating them. The CDR3 has 16 amino acids. The CDR3 nucleotides read TGTGCCAGCAGCCCCAGGGGGCGGGGGCCCCAAGAGACCCAGTACTTC. Translated, it gives CASSPRGRGPQETQYF.

This clone was picked up one time. The rearrangement joins TRBV5-1 to TRBJ2-7; D is possibly TRBD1 (5 bases). Looked up from germline, CDR1 is SGHRS and CDR2 is YFSETQ. Trimming took 0 bases from V and 5 from J, leaving 12 bases between them. The CDR3 sequence is 14 residues long. The CDR3 here is CASSLGQGKDEQYF. CDR3 coding DNA: TGCGCCAGCAGCTTGGGGCAGGGTAAGGACGAGCAGTACTTC.

This chain joins TRBV4-1 and TRBJ2-3, with D possibly TRBD1 on 8 matching bases. CDR3 length: 17 amino acids. V was pared by 3 bases and J by 3 bases, with 19 bases between. Germline-derived CDR1 and CDR2 are MGHRA and YSYEKL. CDR3: CASSQTGEGYGTDTQYF. The CDR3 nucleotides are TGCGCCAGCAGCCAGACAGGGGAGGGCTATGGGACAGATACGCAGTATTTT.